The entry below gives a single T cell receptor beta chain sequence along with its context. Its antigen is not known. As originally analysed: Sequence data from immunoSEQ were junction-only and lacked quality scores; consequently, filtering differed. Profiled with immunoSEQ multiplex PCR; TCRdb holds only in-frame clones, not every one. The DNA was the basis for D and trimming; V, J and clone size are from that table. The sample has around 100,000 clones; roughly 66% are singletons. This record comes from a study of shared clonotypes between healthy human individuals. Donation came from healthy HIV-negative adults that had no recent acute infections or vaccinations. Study outcomes and limitations: Sequencing depth was a factor that was expected to affect clonotype sharing among donors.

Sequenced input: memory CD8+ T cells sorted from blood. Subset here: CD45RO+ cells pooled with CCR7-negative TemRA cells. The source is a woman younger than 45 in good health.

The CDR3 nucleotides read TGTGCCAGCAGCGTAGGGGCAGGGAAGGGGAGGTACGAGCAGTACTTC. This sequence encodes CASSVGAGKGRYEQYF. The chain recombines TRBV9 with TRBJ2-7, with D possibly matching TRBD2 (6 bases). The CDR3 runs to 16 residues. Trimming cost V 0 bases and J 4 bases, with 17 bases left between them. In germline, CDR1 is SGDLS, CDR2 YYNGEE.